What follows are 16 T cell receptor beta chains derived from one specimen sequenced in a study of blood T cells in healthy people across ages. Primers used in a second PCR of about 7 to 11 cycles were a sample-barcoded 5' primer and a J-beta primer mix. MiXCR was run by TCRdb on the 5' RACE reads, yielding one entry per CDR3 protein. The sample has about 2 million distinct CDR3 sequences, about 50% seen once; the top ten hold roughly 2%. Sequenced sample: blood. The receptors were sampled from a woman between 40 and 55 years old in good health.

This chain links TRBV21-1 with TRBJ1-6; the table's D call, TRBD1, has no DNA check behind it. TRBV21-1 is noted as a pseudogene. The CDR3 extends over 18 amino acids. CDR3 sequence: CASRGSSARDREWSPLHF. The CDR3 coding sequence is TGTGCCAGCAGGGGCAGTTCGGCTCGGGACAGGGAGTGGTCACCCCTCCACTTT.

A word on this clonotype: A much larger clone lies a single base off, so this may be a read error. V usage is TRBV13 and J usage is TRBJ2-1; possibly TRBD1 or TRBD2 for D (5 bases each). Germline V lookup: CDR1 PRHDT, CDR2 FYEKMQ (reference sequence). This CDR3 is built from 15 residues. Trimming left V 2 bases short and J 4 bases short, with 12 bases between. CDR3 protein: CASSLPRREYNEQFF. The CDR3, as DNA: TGTGCCAGCAGCTTACCGCGCAGGGAGTACAATGAGCAGTTCTTC.

This clonotype turned up a few times. The rearrangement links TRBV12-3 or TRBV12-4 to TRBJ1-2; the D gene is possibly TRBD1 (5 bases). The V end was cut by 10 bases, the J end by 3 bases, with 24 bases between. CDR3 length: 16 amino acids. The CDR3 DNA reads TGTGCCACAGACCATACGATGGGGGGTGGGGACTATGGCTACACCTTC. Its translation is CATDHTMGGGDYGYTF.

V usage is TRBV27 and J usage is TRBJ2-1; D perhaps matches TRBD1 (6 bases). Trimming removed 5 bases from V and 1 base from J, with 15 bases in between. This CDR3 spans 16 amino acids. From germline, CDR1 is MNHEY and CDR2 SMNVEV (reference sequence). This CDR3 is CASSIDQGSSYNEQFF. Written as DNA, the CDR3 is TGTGCCAGCAGTATCGATCAGGGGAGTTCCTACAATGAGCAGTTCTTC.

The rearrangement joins TRBV6-1 to TRBJ1-2; tentative D call: TRBD1 (5 bases). The germline CDR1 and CDR2 sequences are MNHNS and SASEGT. The CDR3 runs to 18 residues. Trimming left V 2 bases short and J 5 bases short, with 24 bases between. The DNA of the CDR3 is TGTGCCAGCAGTGAACCCTTGGACATGATAGGAGGTCTATATGGCTACACCTTC. Its translation is CASSEPLDMIGGLYGYTF.

This chain uses TRBV7-2 with TRBJ2-7, with a possible D match to TRBD2 (6 bases). The CDR3 contains 14 residues. V lost 1 base and J lost 4, with 11 bases in between. Germline lookup yields CDR1 SGHTA and CDR2 FQGNSA. CDR3 DNA: TGTGCCAGCAGCTTAGAGGGGACTCGATACGAGCAGTACTTC. This gives the protein CASSLEGTRYEQYF.

The chain uses TRBV29-1 and TRBJ2-3; maybe TRBD1 (5 bases). The CDR3 has 14 residues. Germline CDR1 reads SQVTM; CDR2 reads ANQGSEA. V was clipped by 5 bases and J by 1 base, with 13 bases between them. CDR3 DNA sequence: TGCAGCGTTTGGGGCATCAGGGGCACAGATACGCAGTATTTT. Its translation is CSVWGIRGTDTQYF.

This clonotype appeared a few times. The chain carries TRBV15 and TRBJ2-7; D is undetermined. Trimming cost V 0 bases and J 3 bases, with 9 bases left between them. The CDR3 extends over 14 amino acids. Germline V gene lookup returns CDR1 LNHNV and CDR2 YYDKDF (reference sequence). For the CDR3, the DNA is TGTGCCACCAGCAGAGATAGTAAGTTCTACGAGCAGTACTTC. Translation gives CATSRDSKFYEQYF.

This clonotype was seen many times. The chain links TRBV7-6 to TRBJ2-1, with unresolved D. CDR3 size: 13 residues. Germline CDR1 reads SGHVS; CDR2 reads FNYEAQ. V was clipped by 5 bases and J by 6 bases, with 11 bases between them. In DNA form, the CDR3 reads TGTGCCAGCAGCCTCGCCCGGTCCAATGAGCAGTTCTTC. Translation gives CASSLARSNEQFF. The full variable domain, in which reference TRBV7-6 and TRBJ2-1 provide the parts outside the CDR3, is GAGVSQSPRYKVTKRGQDVALRCDPISGHVSLYWYRQALGQGPEFLTYFNYEAQQDKSGLPNDRFSAERPEGSISTLTIQRTEQRDSAMYRCASSLARSNEQFFGPGTRLTVL.

This chain links TRBV4-2 with TRBJ1-2; 9 bases map to TRBD1. CDR1 and CDR2 (germline): LGHNA, YNFKEQ. Trimming removed 1 base from V and 2 bases from J; junction bases left unmatched: 5. The CDR3 runs to 16 residues. In DNA, the CDR3 is TGTGCCAGCAGCCAAGTCGGACAGGGGATCAACTATGGCTACACCTTC. Translating it yields CASSQVGQGINYGYTF.

This clonotype was observed once. The chain recombines TRBV4-3 with TRBJ1-2; 11 bases fit TRBD1. This CDR3 has 15 amino acids. Trimming at V came to 4 bases and at J to 6 bases, leaving 7 bases not matched to a gene. The germline gives CDR1 LGHNA, CDR2 YSLEER. The CDR3 loop reads CASSPGQGAADGYTF. CDR3 DNA: TGCGCCAGCAGCCCAGGACAGGGGGCAGCTGATGGCTACACCTTC.

This clonotype was seen only a few times. This sequence joins TRBV20-1 and TRBJ2-1, with a weak D call TRBD2 (6 bases). From germline, CDR1 is DFQATT and CDR2 SNEGSKA (reference sequence). Trimming cost V 6 bases and J 5 bases, with 14 bases left between them. The CDR3 is 13 residues long. This chain's CDR3 is CSAPGLRNNEQFF. The DNA of the CDR3 is TGCAGTGCCCCGGGACTCCGGAACAATGAGCAGTTCTTC.

The rearrangement joins TRBV2 to TRBJ2-7; maybe TRBD1 (6 bases). Germline V gene sequence: CDR1 SNHLY, CDR2 FYNNEI. CDR3 size: 14 residues. The germline V and J ends were trimmed by 9 bases and 0 bases, with 15 bases remaining between them. CDR3 loop: CASNIQGSSYEQYF. The CDR3 coding sequence is TGTGCCAGTAATATACAGGGATCCTCCTACGAGCAGTACTTC.

Only one count was recorded for this clonotype. The V and J genes are TRBV6-2 or TRBV6-3 and TRBJ1-6; D is undetermined. V was pared by 0 bases and J by 14 bases, with 11 bases between. Germline-derived CDR1 and CDR2 are MNHEY and SVGEGT. CDR3 size: 13 residues. The CDR3 bases are TGTGCCAGCAGTTACTCGAATCTGGGCACCCTCCACTTT. Translated: CASSYSNLGTLHF.

At least ten counts were recorded for this clonotype. This chain joins TRBV10-3 and TRBJ2-6; no clear D gene. The CDR3 contains 13 residues. V lost 6 bases and J 1 base, leaving 4 bases between the germline ends. The germline CDR1 and CDR2 sequences are ENHRY and SYGVKD. CDR3 residues: CAISPSGANVLTF. The CDR3, as DNA: TGTGCCATCAGCCCTTCTGGGGCCAACGTCCTGACTTTC.

The chain links TRBV27 to TRBJ1-5, with unresolved D. This CDR3 spans 15 amino acids. Trimming stripped 2 bases from V and 4 bases from J, with 12 bases between. Germline CDR1 MNHEY, CDR2 SMNVEV (reference sequence). CDR3 loop: CASSLNPKGNQPQHF. The CDR3 DNA reads TGTGCCAGCAGTTTAAACCCTAAAGGAAATCAGCCCCAGCATTTT.